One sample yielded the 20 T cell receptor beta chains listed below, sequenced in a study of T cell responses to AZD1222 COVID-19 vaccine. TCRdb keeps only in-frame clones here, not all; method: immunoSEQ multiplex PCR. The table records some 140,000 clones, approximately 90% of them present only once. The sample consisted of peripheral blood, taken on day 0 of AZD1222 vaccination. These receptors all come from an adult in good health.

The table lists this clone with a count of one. The DNA for the CDR3 is TGTGCCAGCAGTTTAGGGCGGGAATCCTACAATGAGCAGTTCTTC. This encodes CASSLGRESYNEQFF. This chain connects TRBV28 to TRBJ2-1; TRBD2 is a possible D gene (6 bases). V was trimmed by 2 bases and J by 1 base, leaving 9 bases between them. Germline CDR1 is MDHEN and CDR2 is SYDVKM. This CDR3 region has 15 residues.

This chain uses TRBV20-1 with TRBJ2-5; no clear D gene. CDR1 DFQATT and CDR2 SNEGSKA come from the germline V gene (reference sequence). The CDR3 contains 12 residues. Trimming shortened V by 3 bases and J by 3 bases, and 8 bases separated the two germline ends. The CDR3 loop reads CSASPGKETQYF. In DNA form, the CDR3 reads TGCAGTGCTAGTCCTGGTAAAGAGACCCAGTACTTC.

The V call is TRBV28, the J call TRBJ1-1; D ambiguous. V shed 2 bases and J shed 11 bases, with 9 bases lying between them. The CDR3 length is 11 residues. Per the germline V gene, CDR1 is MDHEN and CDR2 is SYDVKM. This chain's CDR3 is CASSLRGDAFF. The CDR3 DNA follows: TGTGCCAGCAGTTTACGGGGAGATGCTTTCTTT.

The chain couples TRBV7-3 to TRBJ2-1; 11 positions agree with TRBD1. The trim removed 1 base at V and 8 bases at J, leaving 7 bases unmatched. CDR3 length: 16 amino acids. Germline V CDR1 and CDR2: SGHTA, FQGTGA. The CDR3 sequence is CASSLRARDRGDEQFF. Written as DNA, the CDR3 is TGTGCCAGCAGCTTAAGAGCAAGGGACAGGGGGGATGAGCAGTTCTTC. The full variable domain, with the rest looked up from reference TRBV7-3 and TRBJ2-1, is GAGVSQTPSNKVTEKGKYVELRCDPISGHTALYWYRQSLGQGPEFLIYFQGTGAADDSGLPNDRFFAVRPEGSVSTLKIQRTERGDSAVYLCASSLRARDRGDEQFFGPGTRLTVL.

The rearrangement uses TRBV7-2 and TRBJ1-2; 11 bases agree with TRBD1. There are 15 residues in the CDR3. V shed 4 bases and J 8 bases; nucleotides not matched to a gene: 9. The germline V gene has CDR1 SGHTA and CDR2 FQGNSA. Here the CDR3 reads CASSSGQGARLGYTF. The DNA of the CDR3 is TGTGCCAGCAGCTCCGGACAGGGGGCGCGACTAGGCTACACCTTC.

The CDR3 protein is CASSARHGQQYF. CDR3 DNA: TGTGCCAGCAGCGCCCGACATGGACAGCAGTACTTC. The rearrangement joins TRBV13 to TRBJ2-7; the D is unclear. CDR3 size: 12 residues. Trimming took off 5 bases at V and 8 bases at J, with 13 bases between the two ends. Germline-derived CDR1 and CDR2 are PRHDT and FYEKMQ (reference sequence).

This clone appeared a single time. This CDR3 reads CASSRLARGGTDTQYF. The CDR3 bases are TGTGCCAGCAGCCGACTAGCAAGAGGGGGCACAGATACGCAGTATTTT. This chain uses TRBV27 with TRBJ2-3, with 7 bases that match TRBD2. The CDR3 loop spans 16 amino acids. The J segment lost 1 base and the V segment lost 6 bases, leaving 10 bases of the junction unmatched. Per the germline V gene, CDR1 is MNHEY and CDR2 is SMNVEV (reference sequence).

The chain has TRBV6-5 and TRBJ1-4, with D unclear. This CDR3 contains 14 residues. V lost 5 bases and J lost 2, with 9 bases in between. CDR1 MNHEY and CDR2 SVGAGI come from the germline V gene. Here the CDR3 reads CASSPSPTNEKLFF. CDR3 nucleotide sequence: TGTGCCAGCAGTCCGAGCCCTACTAATGAAAAACTGTTTTTT.

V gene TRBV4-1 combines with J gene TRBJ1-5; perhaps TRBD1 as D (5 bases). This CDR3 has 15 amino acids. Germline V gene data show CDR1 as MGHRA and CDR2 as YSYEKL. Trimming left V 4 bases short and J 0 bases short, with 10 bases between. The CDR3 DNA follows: TGCGCCAGCAGCCGAGGACATAATAGCAATCAGCCCCAGCATTTT. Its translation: CASSRGHNSNQPQHF.

The chain's CDR3 is CASSPFRGTGNTIYF. The CDR3, as DNA: TGTGCCAGCAGCCCCTTCCGAGGCACGGGAAACACCATATATTTT. The V gene is TRBV3-1 (or the pseudogene TRBV3-2), the J gene TRBJ1-3; D is ambiguous. Germline V CDR1 and CDR2: LGHDT, YNNKEL (reference sequence). This CDR3 comprises 15 residues. V was pared by 4 bases and J by 4 bases, with 14 bases between.

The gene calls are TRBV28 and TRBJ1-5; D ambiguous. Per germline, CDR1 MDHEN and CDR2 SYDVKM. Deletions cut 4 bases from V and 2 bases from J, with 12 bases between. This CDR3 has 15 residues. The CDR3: CASSSSGLGNQPQHF. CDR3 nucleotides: TGTGCCAGCAGTTCTAGTGGTTTGGGCAATCAGCCCCAGCATTTT.

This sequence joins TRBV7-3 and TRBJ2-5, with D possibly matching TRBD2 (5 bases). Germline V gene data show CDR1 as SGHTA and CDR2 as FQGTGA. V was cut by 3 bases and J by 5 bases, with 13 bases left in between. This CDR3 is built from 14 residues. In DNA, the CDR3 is TGTGCCAGCAGCTTGGTTCCCACGGGGGAGACCCAGTACTTC. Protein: CASSLVPTGETQYF.

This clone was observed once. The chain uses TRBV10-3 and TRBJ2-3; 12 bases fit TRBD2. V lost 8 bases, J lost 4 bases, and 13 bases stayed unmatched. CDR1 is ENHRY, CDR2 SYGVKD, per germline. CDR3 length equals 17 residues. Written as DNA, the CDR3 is TGTGCCATCGGGGGGGGGCGGACTAGCGGGGTTGCAGATACGCAGTATTTT. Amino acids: CAIGGGRTSGVADTQYF.

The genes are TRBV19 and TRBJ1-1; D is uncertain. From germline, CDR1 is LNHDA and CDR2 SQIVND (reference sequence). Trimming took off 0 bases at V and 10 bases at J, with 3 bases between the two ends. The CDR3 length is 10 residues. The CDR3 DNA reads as TGTGCCAGTAGTATAGATGGAGCTTTCTTT. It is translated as CASSIDGAFF.

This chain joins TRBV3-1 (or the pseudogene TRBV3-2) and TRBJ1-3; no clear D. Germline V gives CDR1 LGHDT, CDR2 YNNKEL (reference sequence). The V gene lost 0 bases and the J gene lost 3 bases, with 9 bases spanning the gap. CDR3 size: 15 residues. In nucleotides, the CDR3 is TGTGCCAGCAGCCAAGATTTCTTGAGTGGAAACACCATATATTTT. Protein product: CASSQDFLSGNTIYF.

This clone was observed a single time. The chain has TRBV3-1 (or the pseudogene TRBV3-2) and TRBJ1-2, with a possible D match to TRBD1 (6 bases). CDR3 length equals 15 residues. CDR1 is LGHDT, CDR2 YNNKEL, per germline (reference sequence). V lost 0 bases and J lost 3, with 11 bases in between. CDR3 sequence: CASSQDYREDYGYTF. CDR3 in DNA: TGTGCCAGCAGCCAAGATTACAGGGAGGACTATGGCTACACCTTC.

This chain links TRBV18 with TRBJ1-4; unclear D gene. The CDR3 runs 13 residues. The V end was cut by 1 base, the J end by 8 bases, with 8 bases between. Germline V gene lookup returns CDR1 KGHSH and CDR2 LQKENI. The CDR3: CASSPQGWEKLFF. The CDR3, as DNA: TGTGCCAGCTCACCACAGGGATGGGAAAAACTGTTTTTT.

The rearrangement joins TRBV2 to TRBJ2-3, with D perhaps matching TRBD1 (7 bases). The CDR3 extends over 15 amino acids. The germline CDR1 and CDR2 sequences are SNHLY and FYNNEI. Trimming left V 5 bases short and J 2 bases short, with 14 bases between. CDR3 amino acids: CASSPTGEVTDTQYF. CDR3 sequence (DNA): TGTGCCAGCAGTCCTACAGGGGAGGTCACAGATACGCAGTATTTT.

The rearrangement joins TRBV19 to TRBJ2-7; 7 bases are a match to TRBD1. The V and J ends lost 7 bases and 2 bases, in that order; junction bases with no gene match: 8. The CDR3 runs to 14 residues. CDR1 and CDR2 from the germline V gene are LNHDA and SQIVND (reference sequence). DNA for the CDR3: TGTGCCAGTATGGTAAGGGGGCGGCCCTACGAGCAGTACTTC. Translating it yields CASMVRGRPYEQYF.

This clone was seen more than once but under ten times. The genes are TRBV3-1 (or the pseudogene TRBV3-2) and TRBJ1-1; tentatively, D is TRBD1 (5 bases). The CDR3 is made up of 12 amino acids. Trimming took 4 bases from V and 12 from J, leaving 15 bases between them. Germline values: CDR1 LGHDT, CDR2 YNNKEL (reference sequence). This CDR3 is CASSRGWQDPFF. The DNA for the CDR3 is TGTGCCAGCAGCCGGGGGTGGCAGGACCCTTTCTTT.